Presented here are 21 T cell receptor beta chains from one specimen sequenced in a study of T-cell reconstitution after alpha-beta-depleted transplantation in children. Construction of the TCRbeta library involved unique molecular identifiers. A single record per CDR3 protein comes from TCRdb applying MiXCR to the PCR reads. Of 450,000 to 600,000 distinct CDR3 sequences listed, over 9.5% were seen once; the top ten hold 2% to 2.5%. The source was PBMCs, collected before TCRalphabeta/CD19-depleted stem cell transplant. The receptors shown here come from a child under 10 years old with inherited bone marrow failure, due to receive a stem cell transplant.

In this sample, this clonotype turned up many times. This chain connects TRBV3-1 to TRBJ2-1; TRBD2 might be the D (5 bases). V was trimmed by 4 bases and J by 9 bases, leaving 22 bases between them. Germline V CDR1 and CDR2: LGHDT, YNNKEL (reference sequence). The CDR3 has 16 amino acids. The CDR3 loop is CASSPLLGSGFSEQFF. In DNA form, the CDR3 reads TGTGCCAGCAGCCCCTTACTAGGTTCTGGTTTTTCTGAGCAGTTCTTC.

This clonotype has a count of ten or more. J is TRBJ1-1 and V is TRBV6-5; no clear D gene. Trimming pared 0 bases from V and 3 bases from J, leaving 11 bases between. The CDR3 has 15 residues. Germline lookup yields CDR1 MNHEY and CDR2 SVGAGI. CDR3 in amino acids: CASSYSFRVDTEAFF. The CDR3 bases are TGTGCCAGCAGTTACTCCTTTAGGGTTGACACTGAAGCTTTCTTT.

This clonotype was observed many times. The rearrangement uses TRBV5-1 and TRBJ2-5; no clear D gene. Germline CDR1 SGHRS, CDR2 YFSETQ. V was shortened by 1 base and J by 5 bases, with 12 bases between the two germline ends. The CDR3 is 14 amino acids. For the CDR3, the DNA is TGCGCCAGCAGCTTGATGGGGTCGGAGGAGACCCAGTACTTC. This encodes CASSLMGSEETQYF.

The sample holds many counts of this clonotype. The chain couples TRBV5-4 to TRBJ2-1, with TRBD2 matching 9 bases. CDR1 and CDR2 (germline): SGHNT, YYREEE (reference sequence). The CDR3 spans 18 residues. V lost 3 bases to trimming and J lost 5 bases; unmatched junction nucleotides: 15. The CDR3 DNA is TGTGCCAGCAGCTACCCCCCCCGTTGGGCGGGAGGGAACAATGAGCAGTTCTTC. Amino acids: CASSYPPRWAGGNNEQFF. The complete variable domain, with remaining parts taken from reference TRBV5-4 and TRBJ2-1, reads ETGVTQSPTHLIKTRGQQVTLRCSSQSGHNTVSWYQQALGQGPQFIFQYYREEENGRGNFPPRFSGLQFPNYSSELNVNALELDDSALYLCASSYPPRWAGGNNEQFFGPGTRLTVL.

Many counts were recorded for this clonotype. This chain joins TRBV29-1 and TRBJ1-6; D is ambiguous. This CDR3 region has 14 residues. V was trimmed by 0 bases and J by 10 bases, leaving 13 bases between them. Germline-derived CDR1 and CDR2 are SQVTM and ANQGSEA. The CDR3 nucleotides are TGCAGCGTTGAAGAAACCGGGGATCCCTCACCCCTCCACTTT. The encoded protein is CSVEETGDPSPLHF.

This clonotype occurred a few times. J is TRBJ2-2 and V is TRBV12-3 or TRBV12-4; D unclear. The CDR3 length is 14 residues. V was pared by 6 bases and J by 3 bases, with 11 bases between. CDR3 region: CASSDRSYTGELFF. The CDR3 nucleotides are TGTGCCAGCAGCGACCGGTCCTACACCGGGGAGCTGTTTTTT.

The chain links TRBV7-8 to TRBJ2-1; D not certain. V lost 10 bases and J lost 0, with 10 bases in between. Germline V gives CDR1 SGHVS, CDR2 FQNEAQ. The length of the CDR3 is 13 residues. The CDR3 nucleotides read TGTGCCACCGAGGAAACCTCCTACAATGAGCAGTTCTTC. Translation: CATEETSYNEQFF.

V is TRBV5-1 and J is TRBJ1-6, with D hard to call. The CDR3 is 13 residues long. The germline V and J ends were trimmed by 4 bases and 5 bases, with 7 bases remaining between them. Germline lookup yields CDR1 SGHRS and CDR2 YFSETQ. Here the CDR3 reads CASSGRDNSPLHF. The CDR3 DNA sequence: TGCGCCAGCAGCGGGCGGGATAATTCACCCCTCCACTTT. Full variable domain (missing parts from reference TRBV5-1 and TRBJ1-6): KAGVTQTPRYLIKTRGQQVTLSCSPISGHRSVSWYQQTPGQGLQFLFEYFSETQRNKGNFPGRFSGRQFSNSRSEMNVSTLELGDSALYLCASSGRDNSPLHFGNGTRLTVT.

Many counts were recorded for this clonotype. V usage is TRBV12-3 or TRBV12-4 and J usage is TRBJ2-7; 7 bases are shared with TRBD1. This CDR3 is built from 13 residues. The J segment lost 5 bases and the V segment lost 7 bases, leaving 8 bases of the junction unmatched. Here the CDR3 reads CASNTGDRHEQYF. DNA for the CDR3: TGTGCCAGCAACACAGGGGATCGGCACGAGCAGTACTTC.

This clonotype was counted many times. The gene calls are TRBV5-1 and TRBJ1-1; D is unresolved. Germline V lookup: CDR1 SGHRS, CDR2 YFSETQ. V lost 1 base to trimming and J lost 10 bases, with 11 bases between them. The CDR3 length is 12 residues. CDR3 amino acids: CASSLNEGGAFF. The CDR3, as DNA: TGCGCCAGCAGCTTGAATGAAGGAGGAGCTTTCTTT.

This rearrangement joins TRBV24-1 to TRBJ2-1; weak D call: TRBD2 (6 bases). CDR1 is KGHDR, CDR2 SFDVKD, per germline. V lost 4 bases and J lost 2, with 8 bases in between. This CDR3 spans 14 amino acids. CDR3 sequence: CATSDGGAYNEQFF. CDR3 DNA sequence: TGTGCCACCAGTGACGGCGGGGCCTACAATGAGCAGTTCTTC.

This clonotype was counted at least ten times. V usage is TRBV18 and J usage is TRBJ1-1; D is ambiguous. The V gene lost 0 bases and the J gene lost 2 bases, with 10 bases spanning the gap. Germline loops: CDR1 KGHSH, CDR2 LQKENI. There are 15 residues in the CDR3. Here the CDR3 reads CASSPPYPSNTEAFF. As DNA, the CDR3 is TGTGCCAGCTCACCACCATACCCGAGCAACACTGAAGCTTTCTTT.

This clonotype was recorded once. One base away lies a much larger clone, so this may be a sequencing read error. The chain joins TRBV4-1 to TRBJ2-2, with 11 bases that match TRBD2. Per the germline V gene, CDR1 is MGHRA and CDR2 is YSYEKL. The CDR3 runs 17 residues. The CDR3 bases are TGCGCCAGCAGCCAAGCGGGACTAGCGGAGAACACCGGGGAGCCGTTTTTT. The encoded protein is CASSQAGLAENTGEPFF.

There are many counts of this clonotype. This sequence joins TRBV5-4 and TRBJ2-7, with 7 bases identical to TRBD2. CDR1 and CDR2 from the germline V gene are SGHNT and YYREEE (reference sequence). Trimming took 4 bases from V and 4 from J; bases not matched to a gene: 14. This CDR3 has 16 amino acids. The CDR3 bases are TGTGCCAGCAGCACCTCGGGTTCTAGCGGAATATACGAGCAGTACTTC. Protein: CASSTSGSSGIYEQYF.

This clonotype was seen many times. V is TRBV20-1 and J is TRBJ2-7, with TRBD2 identical over 8 bases. With 5 bases clipped from V and 3 bases from J, the junction kept 6 bases outside the gene matches. There are 13 residues in the CDR3. Germline-derived CDR1 and CDR2 are DFQATT and SNEGSKA (reference sequence). The CDR3 spells CSASGTRGYEQYF. The CDR3 coding sequence is TGCAGTGCTTCTGGGACTAGGGGCTACGAGCAGTACTTC.

CDR3 amino acids: CASRPGVGQETQYF. Here the CDR3 DNA reads TGTGCCAGCAGGCCAGGGGTAGGCCAAGAGACCCAGTACTTC. The J gene is TRBJ2-5, the V gene TRBV11-2; a weak D match, TRBD1 (6 bases). The CDR3 consists of 14 residues. The V and J ends lost 6 bases and 1 base respectively, with 12 bases between them. CDR1 and CDR2 (germline): SGHAT, FQNNGV.

This clonotype was observed many times. The CDR3 is CASSWGVGQPQHF. In nucleotides, the CDR3 is TGTGCCAGCAGCTGGGGGGTAGGTCAGCCCCAGCATTTT. The chain couples TRBV7-7 to TRBJ1-5; perhaps TRBD1 as D (5 bases). Germline V lookup: CDR1 SSHAT, CDR2 FNYEAQ (reference sequence). V was trimmed by 4 bases and J by 6 bases, leaving 10 bases between them. The CDR3 consists of 13 residues.

In this sample, this clonotype turned up many times. This chain links TRBV19 with TRBJ2-2; D ambiguous. The CDR3 consists of 14 residues. Germline V lookup: CDR1 LNHDA, CDR2 SQIVND (reference sequence). Deletions cut 3 bases from V and 1 base from J, with 6 bases between. The CDR3 nucleotides are TGTGCCAGTAGTATCTCAGGGAACACCGGGGAGCTGTTTTTT. Translation gives CASSISGNTGELFF.

There are many counts of this clonotype. This chain links TRBV28 with TRBJ2-3; 11 bases agree with TRBD2. Germline CDR1 MDHEN, CDR2 SYDVKM. V lost 5 bases, J lost 2 bases, and 6 bases stayed unmatched. The CDR3 loop spans 16 amino acids. This CDR3 reads CASSRLAGLDTDTQYF. The DNA for the CDR3 is TGTGCCAGCAGTCGACTAGCGGGATTAGACACAGATACGCAGTATTTT.

This clonotype was seen at least ten times. The genes are TRBV5-1 and TRBJ2-5; 10 bases fit TRBD1. The CDR3 extends over 15 amino acids. The V gene's germline CDR1 is SGHRS and CDR2 YFSETQ. Trimming at V came to 4 bases and at J to 5 bases, leaving 8 bases not matched to a gene. CDR3 nucleotide sequence: TGCGCCAGCAGCACCTGGACAGGGGGAGATGAGACCCAGTACTTC. Encoded protein: CASSTWTGGDETQYF.

This clonotype was seen a few times. The chain uses TRBV5-1 and TRBJ2-7, with TRBD1 identical over 9 bases. V gave up 4 bases and J gave up 5 bases; unmatched junction bases: 7. The CDR3 is 14 residues long. Per the germline V gene, CDR1 is SGHRS and CDR2 is YFSETQ. The CDR3 loop is CASSGGTGSHEQYF. CDR3 nucleotide sequence: TGCGCCAGCAGCGGCGGGACAGGGTCCCACGAGCAGTACTTC.